This T cell receptor (beta chain) was documented in a study of blood T cell repertoires in COVID-19. Across the study: Acute and convalescent COVID-19 samples came from the United States, Italy and Spain.

How the authors handled the data: Cell counts per sample came from amplifying reference gene primers. Sequenced by immunoSEQ multiplex PCR; TCRdb stores in-frame clones only, minus some. V and J calls plus clone size are reproduced from that table; the DNA served to infer D and trimming. The sample consists of nearly 200,000 clones, around four fifths of them appearing once. This clone has just one count. V lost 6 bases and J lost 4, with 13 bases in between. The CDR3 totals 14 residues. CDR1 is SNHLY, CDR2 FYNNEI, per germline. The specimen sequenced was peripheral blood. The origin of this receptor is a human donor with acute or convalescent COVID-19. The donor label of this sample is uncertain. The J gene is TRBJ1-5, the V gene TRBV2; D perhaps matches TRBD1 (6 bases). The CDR3 nucleotides are TGTGCCAGCAGCGATGGACAGACAAATCAGCCCCAGCATTTT. Translated, it gives CASSDGQTNQPQHF.